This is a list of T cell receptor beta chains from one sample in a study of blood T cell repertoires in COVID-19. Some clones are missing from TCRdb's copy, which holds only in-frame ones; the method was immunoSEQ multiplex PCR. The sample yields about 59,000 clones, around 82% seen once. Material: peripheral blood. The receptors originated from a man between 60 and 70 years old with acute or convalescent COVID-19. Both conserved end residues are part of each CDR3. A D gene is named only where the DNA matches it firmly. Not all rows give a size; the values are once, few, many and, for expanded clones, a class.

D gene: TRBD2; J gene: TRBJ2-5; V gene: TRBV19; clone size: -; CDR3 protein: CASSRGGGETQYF; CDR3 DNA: TGTGCCAGTAGTAGGGGGGGAGGCGAGACCCAGTACTTC
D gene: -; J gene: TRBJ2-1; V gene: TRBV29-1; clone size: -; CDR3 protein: CSVEDPRRGVNEQFF; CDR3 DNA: TGCAGCGTTGAAGATCCCCGAAGAGGAGTCAATGAGCAGTTCTTC
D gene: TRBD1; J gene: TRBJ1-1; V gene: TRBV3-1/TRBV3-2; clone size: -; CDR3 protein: CASSQYPGQRTEAFF; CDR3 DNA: TGTGCCAGCAGCCAATATCCGGGACAGAGGACTGAAGCTTTCTTT
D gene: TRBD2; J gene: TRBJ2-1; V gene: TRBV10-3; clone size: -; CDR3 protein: CAISGTGGREQFF; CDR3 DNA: TGTGCCATCAGTGGAACGGGGGGGCGTGAGCAGTTCTTC
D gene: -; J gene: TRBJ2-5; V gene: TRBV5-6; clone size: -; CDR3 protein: CASSKRTAQETQYF; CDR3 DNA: TGTGCCAGCAGCAAGAGGACAGCTCAAGAGACCCAGTACTTC
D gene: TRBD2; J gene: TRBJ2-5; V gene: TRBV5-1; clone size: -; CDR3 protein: CASSLASGGIGETQYF; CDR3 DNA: TGCGCCAGCAGCTTGGCTAGCGGGGGCATAGGGGAGACCCAGTACTTC
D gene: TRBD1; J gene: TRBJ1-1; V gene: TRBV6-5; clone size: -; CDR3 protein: CASSSSGQAAFF; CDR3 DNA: TGTGCCAGCAGTTCCTCGGGACAGGCGGCTTTCTTT
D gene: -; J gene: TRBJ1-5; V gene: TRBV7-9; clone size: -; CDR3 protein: CASSFRGEQPQHF; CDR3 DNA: TGTGCCAGCAGCTTTCGGGGAGAGCAGCCCCAGCATTTT
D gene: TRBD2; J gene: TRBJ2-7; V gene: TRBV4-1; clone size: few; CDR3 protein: CASSQAPLAGAYEQYF; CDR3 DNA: TGCGCCAGCAGCCAAGCACCCCTAGCGGGGGCCTACGAGCAGTACTTC
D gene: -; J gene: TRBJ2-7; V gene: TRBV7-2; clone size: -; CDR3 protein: CASTMGPSSYEQYF; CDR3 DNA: TGTGCCAGCACCATGGGCCCAAGCTCCTACGAGCAGTACTTC
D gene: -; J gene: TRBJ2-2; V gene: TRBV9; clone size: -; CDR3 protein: CASSVAVTGELFF; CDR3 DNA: TGTGCCAGCAGCGTAGCGGTGACCGGGGAGCTGTTTTTT
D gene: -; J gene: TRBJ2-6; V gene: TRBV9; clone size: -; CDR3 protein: CASSVGPRRRDGTGANVLTF; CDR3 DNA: TGTGCCAGCAGCGTAGGACCTCGTAGGAGAGACGGAACTGGGGCCAACGTCCTGACTTTC
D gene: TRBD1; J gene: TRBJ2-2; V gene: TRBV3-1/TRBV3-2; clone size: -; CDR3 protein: CASSHDTGGSRELFF; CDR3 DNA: TGTGCCAGCAGCCATGACACAGGGGGGTCCCGGGAGCTGTTTTTT
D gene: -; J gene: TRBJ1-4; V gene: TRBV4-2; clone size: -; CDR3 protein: CASSQVHGEGGEKLFF; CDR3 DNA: TGTGCCAGCAGCCAAGTCCATGGGGAGGGTGGTGAAAAACTGTTTTTT
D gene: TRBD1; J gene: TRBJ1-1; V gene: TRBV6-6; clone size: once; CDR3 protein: CASNPDRAMNTEAFF; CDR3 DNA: TGTGCCAGCAACCCGGACAGGGCCATGAACACTGAAGCTTTCTTT
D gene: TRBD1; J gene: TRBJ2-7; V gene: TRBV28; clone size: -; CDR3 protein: CASSTWTGDYEQYF; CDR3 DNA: TGTGCCAGCAGTACCTGGACAGGGGACTACGAGCAGTACTTC
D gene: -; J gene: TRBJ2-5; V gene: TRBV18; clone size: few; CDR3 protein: CASSLGTSRETQYF; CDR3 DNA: TGTGCCAGCTCACTCGGGACATCAAGAGAGACCCAGTACTTC
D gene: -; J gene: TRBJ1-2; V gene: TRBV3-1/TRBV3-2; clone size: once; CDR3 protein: CASSHLQGRGYTF; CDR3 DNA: TGTGCCAGCAGCCACTTACAGGGACGCGGCTACACCTTC
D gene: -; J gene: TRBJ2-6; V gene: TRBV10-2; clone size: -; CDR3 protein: CASGFGGRGANVLTF; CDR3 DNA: TGCGCCAGCGGTTTCGGGGGGCGCGGGGCCAACGTCCTGACTTTC
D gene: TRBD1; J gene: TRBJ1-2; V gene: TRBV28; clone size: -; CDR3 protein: CASSSQGVYGYTF; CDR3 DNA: TGTGCCAGCAGTTCTCAGGGGGTCTATGGCTACACCTTC
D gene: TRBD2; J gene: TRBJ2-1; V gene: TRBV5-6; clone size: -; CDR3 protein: CASSLGLAPSYNEQFF; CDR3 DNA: TGTGCCAGCAGCTTGGGACTAGCGCCTTCCTACAATGAGCAGTTCTTC
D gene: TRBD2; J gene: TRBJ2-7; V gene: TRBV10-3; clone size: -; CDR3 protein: CATASGGAYEQYF; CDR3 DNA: TGTGCCACGGCAAGCGGGGGGGCCTACGAGCAGTACTTC
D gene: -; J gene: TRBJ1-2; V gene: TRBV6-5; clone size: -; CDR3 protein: CAILRGGANYGYTF; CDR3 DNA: TGTGCCATTCTAAGGGGAGGAGCTAACTATGGCTACACCTTC
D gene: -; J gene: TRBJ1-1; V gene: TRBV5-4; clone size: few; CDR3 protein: CASSRRQNLMNTEAFF; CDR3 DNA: TGTGCCAGCAGCCGGAGGCAAAACCTTATGAACACTGAAGCTTTCTTT
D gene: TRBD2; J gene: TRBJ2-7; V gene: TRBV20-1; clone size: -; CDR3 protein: CSASSGGLARSYEQYF; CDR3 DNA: TGCAGTGCTAGTTCGGGGGGACTAGCCAGGAGCTACGAGCAGTACTTC
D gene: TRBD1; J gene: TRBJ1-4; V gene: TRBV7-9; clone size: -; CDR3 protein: CASSPTGGGTNEKLFF; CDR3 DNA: TGTGCCAGCAGCCCGACAGGGGGCGGAACTAATGAAAAACTGTTTTTT
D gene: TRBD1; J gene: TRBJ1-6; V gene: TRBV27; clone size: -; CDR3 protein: CASSFAGQALNSPLHF; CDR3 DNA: TGTGCCAGCAGTTTTGCCGGACAGGCACTTAACTCACCCCTCCACTTT
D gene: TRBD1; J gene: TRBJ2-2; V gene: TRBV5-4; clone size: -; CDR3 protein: CASSLATGGGELFF; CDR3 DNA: TGTGCCAGCAGCCTGGCCACAGGGGGCGGGGAGCTGTTTTTT
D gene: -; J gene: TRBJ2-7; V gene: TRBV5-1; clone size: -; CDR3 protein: CASSWRDGSYEQYF; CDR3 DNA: TGCGCCAGCAGCTGGCGGGACGGGTCCTACGAGCAGTACTTC
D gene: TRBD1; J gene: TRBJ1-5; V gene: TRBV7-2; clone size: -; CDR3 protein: CASSLALGQGNQPQHF; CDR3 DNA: TGTGCCAGCAGCTTAGCGTTAGGACAGGGGAATCAGCCCCAGCATTTT
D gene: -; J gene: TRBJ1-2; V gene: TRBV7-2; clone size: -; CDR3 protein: CASSPTRGTLYGYTF; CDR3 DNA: TGTGCCAGCAGCCCCACGCGGGGAACTCTCTATGGCTACACCTTC
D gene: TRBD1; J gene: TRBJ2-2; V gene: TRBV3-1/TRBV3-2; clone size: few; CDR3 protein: CASSQDRDRADTGELFF; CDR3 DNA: TGTGCCAGCAGCCAAGACCGGGACAGGGCCGACACCGGGGAGCTGTTTTTT
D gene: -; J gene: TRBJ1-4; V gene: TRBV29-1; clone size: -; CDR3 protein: CSVEKGGDEKLFF; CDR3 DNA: TGCAGCGTTGAAAAAGGGGGAGATGAAAAACTGTTTTTT
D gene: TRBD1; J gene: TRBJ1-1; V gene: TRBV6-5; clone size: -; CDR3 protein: CASSGRDRGRTEAFF; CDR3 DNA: TGTGCCAGCAGCGGCCGGGACAGGGGAAGAACTGAAGCTTTCTTT
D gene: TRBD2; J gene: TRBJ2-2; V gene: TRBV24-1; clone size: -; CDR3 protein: CATSDFAGVNTGELFF; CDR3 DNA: TGTGCCACCAGTGATTTCGCGGGGGTGAACACCGGGGAGCTGTTTTTT
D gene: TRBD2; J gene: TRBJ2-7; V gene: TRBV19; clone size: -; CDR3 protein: CASRSTSGGANSYEQYF; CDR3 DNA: TGTGCCAGTAGATCGACTAGCGGGGGGGCCAACTCCTACGAGCAGTACTTC
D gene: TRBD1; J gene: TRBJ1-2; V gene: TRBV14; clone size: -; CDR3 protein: CASSQDLQGTNGYTF; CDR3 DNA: TGTGCCAGCAGCCAAGATCTACAGGGGACGAATGGCTACACCTTC
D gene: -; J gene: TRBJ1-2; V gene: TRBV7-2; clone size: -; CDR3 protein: CASSLESGINYGYTF; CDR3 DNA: TGTGCCAGCAGCTTAGAGTCAGGAATTAACTATGGCTACACCTTC
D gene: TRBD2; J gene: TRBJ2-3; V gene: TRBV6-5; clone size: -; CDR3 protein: CASTQGLAGDTQYF; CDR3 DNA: TGTGCCAGCACGCAGGGACTAGCGGGAGATACGCAGTATTTT
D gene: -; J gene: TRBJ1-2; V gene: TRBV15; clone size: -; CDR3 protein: CATKSDTYSNYGYTF; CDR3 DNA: TGTGCCACCAAATCGGACACTTACTCTAACTATGGCTACACCTTC
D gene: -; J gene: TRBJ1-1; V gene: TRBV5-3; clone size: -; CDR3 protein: CARSLSFEAFF; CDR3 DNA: TGTGCCAGAAGCTTATCGTTTGAAGCTTTCTTT
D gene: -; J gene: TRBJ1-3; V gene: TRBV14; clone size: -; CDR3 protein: CASSFRQALSGNTIYF; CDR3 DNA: TGTGCCAGCAGTTTCCGACAGGCCCTCTCTGGAAACACCATATATTTT
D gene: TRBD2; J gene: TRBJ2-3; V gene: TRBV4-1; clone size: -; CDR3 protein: CASSQDSGTSGGHRTDTQYF; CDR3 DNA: TGCGCCAGCAGCCAAGATTCGGGAACTAGCGGGGGCCACCGCACAGATACGCAGTATTTT
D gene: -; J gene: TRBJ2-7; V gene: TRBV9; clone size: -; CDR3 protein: CASSVGANGVDGEQYF; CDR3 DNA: TGTGCCAGCAGCGTAGGGGCGAACGGGGTGGATGGCGAGCAGTACTTC
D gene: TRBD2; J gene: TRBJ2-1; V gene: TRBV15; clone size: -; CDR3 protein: CATSRTGLAPGNEQFF; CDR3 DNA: TGTGCCACCAGCAGAACGGGACTAGCGCCGGGAAATGAGCAGTTCTTC
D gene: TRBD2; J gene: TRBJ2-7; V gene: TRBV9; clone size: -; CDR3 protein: CASSPRAGSFSYEQYF; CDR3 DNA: TGTGCCAGCAGCCCGAGAGCGGGGAGCTTCTCCTACGAGCAGTACTTC
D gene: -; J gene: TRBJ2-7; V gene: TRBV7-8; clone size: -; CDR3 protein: CASSLVGGVSSYEQYF; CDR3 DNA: TGTGCCAGCAGCTTAGTAGGGGGAGTCAGCTCCTACGAGCAGTACTTC
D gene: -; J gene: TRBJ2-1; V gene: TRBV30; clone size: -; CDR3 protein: CAWGIAEVRDEQFF; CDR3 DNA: TGTGCCTGGGGAATAGCGGAAGTACGTGATGAGCAGTTCTTC
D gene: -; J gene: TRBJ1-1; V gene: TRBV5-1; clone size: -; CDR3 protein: CASSTGNTEAFF; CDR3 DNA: TGCGCCAGCAGCACAGGGAACACTGAAGCTTTCTTT
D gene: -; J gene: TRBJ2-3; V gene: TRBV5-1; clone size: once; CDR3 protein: CASSLAGVAVDTQYF; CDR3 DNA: TGCGCCAGCAGCTTGGCCGGGGTAGCGGTCGATACGCAGTATTTT
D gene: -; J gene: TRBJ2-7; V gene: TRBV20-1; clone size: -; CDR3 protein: CSASGLLSNTYEQYF; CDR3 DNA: TGCAGTGCAAGTGGACTACTCTCCAACACCTACGAGCAGTACTTC
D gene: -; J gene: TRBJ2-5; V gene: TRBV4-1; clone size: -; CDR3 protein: CASSPNRVTPIETQYF; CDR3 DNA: TGCGCCAGCAGCCCGAACAGGGTGACCCCCATAGAGACCCAGTACTTC
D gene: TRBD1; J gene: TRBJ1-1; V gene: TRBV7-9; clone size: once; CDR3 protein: CASSSWGGQGGSEAFF; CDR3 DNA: TGTGCCAGCAGCTCCTGGGGGGGACAGGGAGGGTCAGAAGCTTTCTTT
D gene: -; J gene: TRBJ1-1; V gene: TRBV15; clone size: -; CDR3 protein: CATMTDLMNTEAFF; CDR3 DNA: TGTGCCACAATGACAGACCTTATGAACACTGAAGCTTTCTTT
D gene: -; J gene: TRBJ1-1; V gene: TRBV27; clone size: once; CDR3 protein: CASSFRTPTDEAFF; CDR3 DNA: TGTGCCAGCAGTTTCCGGACACCCACTGATGAAGCTTTCTTT
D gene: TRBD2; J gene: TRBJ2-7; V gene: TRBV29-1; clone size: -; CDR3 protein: CSVVLAGKGLEQYF; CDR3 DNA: TGCAGCGTGGTACTAGCGGGGAAAGGTCTCGAGCAGTACTTC
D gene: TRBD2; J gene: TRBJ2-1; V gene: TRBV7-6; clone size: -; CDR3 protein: CASSPGTSGGNEQFF; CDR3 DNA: TGTGCCAGCAGCCCAGGGACTAGCGGGGGCAATGAGCAGTTCTTC